Below are 19 T cell receptor beta chains sequenced from a single sample in a study of T cells in Graves' hyperthyroidism and ophthalmopathy. TCR beta CDR3 region amplification was performed from RNA transcripts. A set of HTBI primers served as the primers for a first-round RT-PCR of the TCR CDR3. TCRdb redid the calling of the multiplex PCR reads with MiXCR, one entry per CDR3 protein. Here the sample spans a few hundred thousand distinct CDR3 sequences, approximately 15% being singletons. Sequencing used blood. These receptors all come from a woman aged 25 to 39 with Graves' hyperthyroidism.

This clonotype was counted only a few times. This rearrangement joins TRBV28 to TRBJ1-5; no reliable D call. Between the trimmed V and J ends, which lost 5 bases and 7 bases, there was a span of 15 bases. CDR3 length equals 14 residues. Germline CDR1 and CDR2: MDHEN and SYDVKM. CDR3 sequence reads: CASSLTLGGQPQHF. CDR3 in DNA: TGTGCCAGCAGTCTTACCTTGGGCGGGCAGCCCCAGCATTTT.

This clonotype was observed many times. This chain connects TRBV6-1 to TRBJ2-3, with 7 bases aligning to TRBD2. Per the germline V gene, CDR1 is MNHNS and CDR2 is SASEGT. This CDR3 has 15 amino acids. Trimming cost V 7 bases and J 2 bases; bases outside gene matches: 9. CDR3 amino acids: CASNPSGASTDTQYF. CDR3 nucleotides: TGTGCCAGCAACCCTAGCGGAGCTTCCACAGATACGCAGTATTTT.

This clonotype occurred many times. J is TRBJ2-1 and V is TRBV9; no reliable D call. Germline CDR1 and CDR2: SGDLS and YYNGEE. V was shortened by 5 bases and J by 2 bases, with 14 bases between the two germline ends. The CDR3 is 15 amino acids. DNA of the CDR3: TGTGCCAGCAGTGAAACCCCGTCTCCCTACAATGAGCAGTTCTTC. Residues: CASSETPSPYNEQFF.

This clonotype was seen at least ten times. V usage is TRBV3-1 and J usage is TRBJ2-7; weak D call: TRBD2 (6 bases). The CDR3 is made up of 15 amino acids. The germline V gene has CDR1 LGHDT and CDR2 YNNKEL (reference sequence). V was pared by 1 base and J by 6 bases, with 16 bases between. CDR3 protein: CASSQGSGVGSEQYF. The DNA for the CDR3 is TGTGCCAGCAGCCAAGGCTCGGGAGTCGGTAGCGAGCAGTACTTC.

The chain couples TRBV29-1 to TRBJ1-1, with D unclear. CDR3 length: 12 amino acids. Trimming took off 4 bases at V and 1 base at J, with 7 bases between the two ends. CDR1 SQVTM and CDR2 ANQGSEA come from the germline V gene. Here the CDR3 DNA reads TGCAGCGTTGTTAGGGAGAACACTGAAGCTTTCTTT. This codes for CSVVRENTEAFF.

This clonotype showed up many times. The chain links TRBV13 to TRBJ2-3; 9 positions match TRBD2. This CDR3 has 14 amino acids. Per the germline V gene, CDR1 is PRHDT and CDR2 is FYEKMQ (reference sequence). J gave up 6 bases and V 4 bases, and 5 bases lay outside the gene matches. The CDR3 loop reads CASSSRLAEDTQYF. The CDR3 DNA is TGTGCCAGCAGCTCTAGACTAGCGGAGGATACGCAGTATTTT.

About this clonotype itself: The conserved final phenylalanine or tryptophan is absent from the CDR3, which likely points to a read error. The chain couples TRBV13 to TRBJ1-5; no definite D call. CDR3 length equals 14 residues. V was pared by 0 bases and J by 1 base, with 4 bases between. Per germline, CDR1 PRHDT and CDR2 FYEKMQ (reference sequence). CDR3 loop: CASSLGGSNQPQHS. The CDR3 nucleotides are TGTGCCAGCAGCTTAGGTGGGAGCAATCAGCCCCAGCATTCT.

This rearrangement joins TRBV9 to TRBJ2-3; D unclear. The V end was cut by 6 bases, the J end by 0 bases, with 14 bases between. Germline V gives CDR1 SGDLS, CDR2 YYNGEE. CDR3 length equals 15 residues. The CDR3 loop reads CASTKGWASTDTQYF. CDR3 in DNA: TGTGCCAGCACCAAAGGGTGGGCCAGCACAGATACGCAGTATTTT.

This clonotype occurred many times. V is TRBV7-8 and J is TRBJ2-3; 13 bases align to TRBD2. From germline, CDR1 is SGHVS and CDR2 FQNEAQ. CDR3 length equals 19 residues. V shed 6 bases, J shed 1 base, and the junction held 13 bases outside the gene matches. This chain's CDR3 is CASRKRTSGSLLGTDTQYF. The CDR3 region has the DNA TGTGCCAGCAGGAAAAGGACTAGCGGGAGTTTGTTAGGCACAGATACGCAGTATTTT.

With regard to this clonotype: Possible read error: a much larger clone is one base away. V gene TRBV2 combines with J gene TRBJ2-3; D possibly corresponds to TRBD1 (5 bases). The CDR3 runs 14 residues. CDR1 is SNHLY and CDR2 is FYNNEI in the germline V gene. V was trimmed by 6 bases and J by 5 bases, leaving 15 bases between them. The CDR3 sequence is CASRAYRRQDTQYF. In DNA, the CDR3 is TGTGCCAGCAGAGCCTACAGGCGCCAAGATACGCAGTATTTT.

In its sample, this clonotype was seen many times. The chain recombines TRBV28 with TRBJ2-3; 8 bases are a match to TRBD1. Germline V gene data show CDR1 as MDHEN and CDR2 as SYDVKM. The CDR3 sequence is 16 residues long. V was pared by 4 bases and J by 1 base, with 7 bases of the junction left unmatched. The CDR3 is CASSSPGQDRTDTQYF. The CDR3 coding sequence is TGTGCCAGCAGTTCCCCGGGACAGGACCGCACAGATACGCAGTATTTT.

The chain employs TRBV20-1 and TRBJ2-1; perhaps D is TRBD1 or TRBD2 (5 bases each). The CDR3 has 14 amino acids. Germline lookup yields CDR1 DFQATT and CDR2 SNEGSKA (reference sequence). V was clipped by 5 bases and J by 4 bases, with 15 bases between them. The CDR3 protein is CSARDPGRYNEQFF. The CDR3 DNA follows: TGCAGTGCTCGGGACCCGGGGCGGTACAATGAGCAGTTCTTC.

The chain carries TRBV10-3 and TRBJ1-1; D possibly corresponds to TRBD1 (5 bases). CDR1 is ENHRY, CDR2 SYGVKD, per germline. The CDR3 has 14 residues. The ends were cut back, 5 bases at V and 0 bases at J, with 10 bases in the middle. The CDR3 reads CAISLDRLNTEAFF. The CDR3 DNA reads as TGTGCCATCAGTCTTGACAGATTGAACACTGAAGCTTTCTTT.

There are many counts of this clonotype. The chain carries TRBV12-3 or TRBV12-4 and TRBJ1-5, with TRBD1 as a possible D gene (6 bases). The CDR3 is 15 residues long. V dropped 8 bases and J dropped 0 bases, with 14 bases sitting between them. In nucleotides, the CDR3 is TGTGCCAGCGGCCGGAGAGGGGGTAGCAATCAGCCCCAGCATTTT. Translating gives CASGRRGGSNQPQHF.

This clonotype occurred many times. Written as DNA, the CDR3 is TGCGCCAGCAGCCTCGGACTATTACAAGAGACCCAGTACTTC. Translating it yields CASSLGLLQETQYF. This chain joins TRBV4-1 and TRBJ2-5; D is perhaps TRBD2 (6 bases). The CDR3 sequence is 14 residues long. Germline CDR1 is MGHRA and CDR2 is YSYEKL. Between the trimmed V and J ends, which lost 4 bases and 2 bases, there was a span of 11 bases.

This clonotype was found a few times. The V gene is TRBV28, the J gene TRBJ1-1; D is perhaps TRBD1 (5 bases). The CDR3 has 11 amino acids. Looked up from germline, CDR1 is MDHEN and CDR2 is SYDVKM. The CDR3: CVSVQDTEAFF. DNA of the CDR3: TGTGTCTCTGTACAGGACACTGAAGCTTTCTTT.

This clonotype has at least ten counts. V and J are TRBV2 and TRBJ1-4, with unresolved D. Trimming pared 9 bases from V and 2 bases from J, leaving 7 bases between. Germline V CDR1 and CDR2: SNHLY, FYNNEI. CDR3 size: 12 residues. CDR3 sequence (DNA): TGTGCCAGTCGGACGACTAATGAAAAACTGTTTTTT. It specifies CASRTTNEKLFF.

The chain recombines TRBV29-1 with TRBJ2-1, with unresolved D. The germline V gene has CDR1 SQVTM and CDR2 ANQGSEA. The ends were cut back, 5 bases at V and 4 bases at J, with 9 bases in the middle. The CDR3 is made up of 12 amino acids. The CDR3, as DNA: TGCAGCGTTCTTTGGGTGTACAATGAGCAGTTCTTC. Translating it yields CSVLWVYNEQFF.

The chain carries TRBV3-1 and TRBJ2-7; 10 bases are shared with TRBD2. Trimming at V came to 11 bases and at J to 9 bases, leaving 13 bases not matched to a gene. The CDR3 covers 13 residues. Germline V CDR1 and CDR2: LGHDT, YNNKEL (reference sequence). CDR3 protein: CACSGTSASWQYF. CDR3 coding DNA: TGTGCCTGCTCCGGGACTAGCGCTTCTTGGCAGTACTTC.